Listed below are T cell receptor beta chains from one sample, sequenced in a study of T-cell reconstitution after alpha-beta-depleted transplantation in children. TCRdb itself ran the PCR reads through MiXCR, one entry per CDR3 protein. Seen here are roughly 590,000 distinct CDR3 sequences, around a sixth observed once, and the top ten hold under 1.2%. This specimen was PBMCs from the stem cell graft donor, taken from the stem cell graft. These TCRs come from a human donor who donated a stem cell graft to a child with acute myeloid leukemia. CDR3s include the opening cysteine and the closing phenylalanine or tryptophan. The D gene is left open where the match is weak. Size is omitted from some rows. Given values are once, few, many or a class for expanded clones.

CDR3 DNA: TGCGCCAGCAGCTTTATGGGGCAAGAGACCCAGTACTTC
CDR3 protein: CASSFMGQETQYF
J gene: TRBJ2-5
V gene: TRBV5-1
D gene: -
clone size: -

CDR3 DNA: TGTGCCACCAGCAGAGGACTAGCGGGGGGATCGGAAGAGACCCAGTACTTC
CDR3 protein: CATSRGLAGGSEETQYF
J gene: TRBJ2-5
V gene: TRBV15
D gene: TRBD2
clone size: -

CDR3 DNA: TGCAGTGCTACTCCTCCACAGGGGGCGAGGGAGACCCAGTACTTC
CDR3 protein: CSATPPQGARETQYF
J gene: TRBJ2-5
V gene: TRBV20-1
D gene: TRBD1
clone size: -

CDR3 DNA: TGCAGTGCTAGAGTAGGGCCGCGCTCTGGAAACACCATATATTTT
CDR3 protein: CSARVGPRSGNTIYF
J gene: TRBJ1-3
V gene: TRBV20-1
D gene: -
clone size: many

CDR3 DNA: TGCAGTGCACCGTGGGGCGCGGGGGGCCGCACAGATACGCAGTATTTT
CDR3 protein: CSAPWGAGGRTDTQYF
J gene: TRBJ2-3
V gene: TRBV20-1
D gene: TRBD2
clone size: many

CDR3 DNA: TGCAGCGTCGCTTCAGGGACAACTAATGAAAAACTGTTTTTT
CDR3 protein: CSVASGTTNEKLFF
J gene: TRBJ1-4
V gene: TRBV29-1
D gene: -
clone size: many

CDR3 DNA: TGCGCCAGCAGCTTCAACGGACAAGGGAAAGACTATGGCTACACCTTC
CDR3 protein: CASSFNGQGKDYGYTF
J gene: TRBJ1-2
V gene: TRBV5-1
D gene: -
clone size: -

CDR3 DNA: TGTGCCAGCAGGACGAGTTTACTGGGGGCGAACACTGAAGCTTTCTTT
CDR3 protein: CASRTSLLGANTEAFF
J gene: TRBJ1-1
V gene: TRBV27
D gene: -
clone size: many

CDR3 DNA: TGCAGTGCTCAGTTGTTGTCGGATAGCTCCTACGAGCAGTACTTC
CDR3 protein: CSAQLLSDSSYEQYF
J gene: TRBJ2-7
V gene: TRBV20-1
D gene: -
clone size: many

CDR3 DNA: TGCAGTGCTAGAGATCTTCAGCGGGGGGATTACGAGCAGTACTTC
CDR3 protein: CSARDLQRGDYEQYF
J gene: TRBJ2-7
V gene: TRBV20-1
D gene: TRBD2
clone size: many

CDR3 DNA: TGCAGTGCTCGGACCGTTGACTACACCTTC
CDR3 protein: CSARTVDYTF
J gene: TRBJ1-2
V gene: TRBV20-1
D gene: -
clone size: many

CDR3 DNA: TGTGCCTGTCCCAGGGGGGACACTGAAGCTTTCTTT
CDR3 protein: CACPRGDTEAFF
J gene: TRBJ1-1
V gene: TRBV30
D gene: TRBD1
clone size: few

CDR3 DNA: TGCGCCAGCAGCTTGGGGGCAGGGTTGGTGAGTGAGCAGTACTTC
CDR3 protein: CASSLGAGLVSEQYF
J gene: TRBJ2-7
V gene: TRBV5-1
D gene: -
clone size: few

CDR3 DNA: TGTGCCAGCAGCAACCCGGGACGGGAGGAAGCTTTCTTT
CDR3 protein: CASSNPGREEAFF
J gene: TRBJ1-1
V gene: TRBV13
D gene: -
clone size: many

CDR3 DNA: TGTGCCAGCACCCTTCGGGCCGGTGGCTACACCTTC
CDR3 protein: CASTLRAGGYTF
J gene: TRBJ1-2
V gene: TRBV12-3/TRBV12-4
D gene: -
clone size: many

CDR3 DNA: TGCAGTGCTAGAGAAGGGGGCGCGTGGTACAACACTGAAGCTTTCTTT
CDR3 protein: CSAREGGAWYNTEAFF
J gene: TRBJ1-1
V gene: TRBV20-1
D gene: TRBD1
clone size: -

CDR3 DNA: TGTGCCAGCAGCGTAGTTGCGAGCCCTTACGAGCAGTACTTC
CDR3 protein: CASSVVASPYEQYF
J gene: TRBJ2-7
V gene: TRBV9
D gene: -
clone size: few

CDR3 DNA: TGTGCCAGCAGTACTGAGCCCGGGGAGCTGTTTTTT
CDR3 protein: CASSTEPGELFF
J gene: TRBJ2-2
V gene: TRBV12-3/TRBV12-4
D gene: -
clone size: few

CDR3 DNA: TGTGCCAGCAGCTTAATGGGAAGGGGAGGTCGATCACCCCTCCACTTT
CDR3 protein: CASSLMGRGGRSPLHF
J gene: TRBJ1-6
V gene: TRBV7-2
D gene: -
clone size: -

CDR3 DNA: TGTGCCAGCACCGTGGGGACTGAAGCTTTCTTT
CDR3 protein: CASTVGTEAFF
J gene: TRBJ1-1
V gene: TRBV7-9
D gene: -
clone size: many

CDR3 DNA: TGTGCCATCAGGCCGGGACAAACCGCCTCAGGCTACACCTTC
CDR3 protein: CAIRPGQTASGYTF
J gene: TRBJ1-2
V gene: TRBV10-3
D gene: -
clone size: few

CDR3 DNA: TGTGCCATCAACTCACCCGGGGGAGAGACCCAGTACTTC
CDR3 protein: CAINSPGGETQYF
J gene: TRBJ2-5
V gene: TRBV10-3
D gene: -
clone size: -

CDR3 DNA: TGCAGTGCTGTTGACGGGGGCAAAAACATTCAGTACTTC
CDR3 protein: CSAVDGGKNIQYF
J gene: TRBJ2-4
V gene: TRBV20-1
D gene: -
clone size: few

CDR3 DNA: TGCAGCGTTGGGGGGGGACGGGTAGGCAACATTCAGTACTTC
CDR3 protein: CSVGGGRVGNIQYF
J gene: TRBJ2-4
V gene: TRBV29-1
D gene: TRBD2
clone size: many

CDR3 DNA: TGCGCCAGCAGCTTGGGGACAGGGGTGGGCACTGAAGCTTTCTTT
CDR3 protein: CASSLGTGVGTEAFF
J gene: TRBJ1-1
V gene: TRBV5-1
D gene: TRBD1
clone size: -

CDR3 DNA: TGTGCCACCAGCCGGACCTACAATGAGCAGTTCTTC
CDR3 protein: CATSRTYNEQFF
J gene: TRBJ2-1
V gene: TRBV15
D gene: -
clone size: many

CDR3 DNA: TGCAGTGCTAGCGGTGAAGAGACCCAGTACTTC
CDR3 protein: CSASGEETQYF
J gene: TRBJ2-5
V gene: TRBV20-1
D gene: -
clone size: many

CDR3 DNA: TGCAGTGCTGCACCGGGACTTTATACGCAGTATTTT
CDR3 protein: CSAAPGLYTQYF
J gene: TRBJ2-3
V gene: TRBV20-1
D gene: -
clone size: -

CDR3 DNA: TGCAGTGCGAGGATCCCGGGGGGGCAAGTCGAGCAGTACTTC
CDR3 protein: CSARIPGGQVEQYF
J gene: TRBJ2-7
V gene: TRBV20-1
D gene: TRBD2
clone size: -

CDR3 DNA: TGCAGTGTTGGGACTACCCTCTGGGAGGAGCAGTACTTC
CDR3 protein: CSVGTTLWEEQYF
J gene: TRBJ2-7
V gene: TRBV20-1
D gene: TRBD2
clone size: many

CDR3 DNA: TGCAGTGCCACCGCACCTGGGGGTTTTACCTACAATGAGCAGTTCTTC
CDR3 protein: CSATAPGGFTYNEQFF
J gene: TRBJ2-1
V gene: TRBV20-1
D gene: -
clone size: many

CDR3 DNA: TGTGCCAGCAGCCAACAGGGTAGTAGGGACGAGCAGTACTTC
CDR3 protein: CASSQQGSRDEQYF
J gene: TRBJ2-7
V gene: TRBV12-3/TRBV12-4
D gene: -
clone size: many

CDR3 DNA: TGTGCCAGCAGCGTCGCCGGGACAGGGGGCTCCGAGCAGCACTTC
CDR3 protein: CASSVAGTGGSEQHF
J gene: TRBJ2-7
V gene: TRBV27
D gene: TRBD1
clone size: few

CDR3 DNA: TGTGCCAGTAGTAAAGCCGGGACTAGTATTAATGAGCAGTTCTTC
CDR3 protein: CASSKAGTSINEQFF
J gene: TRBJ2-1
V gene: TRBV19
D gene: TRBD2
clone size: -

CDR3 DNA: TGCAGTGCCAAACGAGGACAGGAAAATCAGCCCCAGCATTTT
CDR3 protein: CSAKRGQENQPQHF
J gene: TRBJ1-5
V gene: TRBV20-1
D gene: TRBD1
clone size: many

CDR3 DNA: TGTGCCAGCAGTTTTGGCGGACTCATGAACACTGAAGCTTTCTTT
CDR3 protein: CASSFGGLMNTEAFF
J gene: TRBJ1-1
V gene: TRBV27
D gene: -
clone size: few

CDR3 DNA: TGTGCCAGCAGCTTGGATCAGGCTGCAACTAATGAAAAACTGTTTTTT
CDR3 protein: CASSLDQAATNEKLFF
J gene: TRBJ1-4
V gene: TRBV5-4
D gene: -
clone size: -

CDR3 DNA: TGCAGTGCTAGAGGCCCCAGGCCGGGACAGGTTTTGAACACTGAAGCTTTCTTT
CDR3 protein: CSARGPRPGQVLNTEAFF
J gene: TRBJ1-1
V gene: TRBV20-1
D gene: TRBD1
clone size: many

CDR3 DNA: TGCAGTGCTATACCACTGACAGGGATTCGCTACGAGCAGTACTTC
CDR3 protein: CSAIPLTGIRYEQYF
J gene: TRBJ2-7
V gene: TRBV20-1
D gene: TRBD1
clone size: many

CDR3 DNA: TGCAGCGTTCGCGTTCCGGCCCGGGACGAGCAGTACTTC
CDR3 protein: CSVRVPARDEQYF
J gene: TRBJ2-7
V gene: TRBV29-1
D gene: -
clone size: -

CDR3 DNA: TGCAGTGCTAGAGATCCGACCGGACCTAACACCGGGGAGCTGTTTTTT
CDR3 protein: CSARDPTGPNTGELFF
J gene: TRBJ2-2
V gene: TRBV20-1
D gene: -
clone size: -

CDR3 DNA: TGCAGCGTTGTCGGGGGGGCCGGGGAGACCCAGTACTTC
CDR3 protein: CSVVGGAGETQYF
J gene: TRBJ2-5
V gene: TRBV29-1
D gene: TRBD2
clone size: -

CDR3 DNA: TGCGCCAGCAGCCCAAACCGGGGGGCCAACATCCAAGAGACCCAGTACTTC
CDR3 protein: CASSPNRGANIQETQYF
J gene: TRBJ2-5
V gene: TRBV5-1
D gene: -
clone size: few

CDR3 DNA: -
CDR3 protein: CASILDRNSGELFF
J gene: TRBJ2-2
V gene: TRBV6-4
D gene: -
clone size: many

CDR3 DNA: TGTGCCAGCACCTCGACGGAGACCAAGGCCGAGCAGTACTTC
CDR3 protein: CASTSTETKAEQYF
J gene: TRBJ2-7
V gene: TRBV12-3/TRBV12-4
D gene: -
clone size: -

CDR3 DNA: TGTGCCAGCAGCCGAGGACAGGGTACATATAGCAATCAGCCCCAGCATTTT
CDR3 protein: CASSRGQGTYSNQPQHF
J gene: TRBJ1-5
V gene: TRBV12-3/TRBV12-4
D gene: TRBD1
clone size: -

CDR3 DNA: TGTGCCAGCAGTTTCCGACCTCGGCGGGTCTTC
CDR3 protein: CASSFRPRRVF
J gene: TRBJ2-1
V gene: TRBV27
D gene: -
clone size: -

CDR3 DNA: TGCAGTGCTAGAGATCAAGTGGGGGAAAGGGGAGGCTACGAGCAGTACTTC
CDR3 protein: CSARDQVGERGGYEQYF
J gene: TRBJ2-7
V gene: TRBV20-1
D gene: -
clone size: -

CDR3 DNA: TGCAGCGTTGAAGTCGGCGCCCCGGGGACTGAAGCTTTCTTT
CDR3 protein: CSVEVGAPGTEAFF
J gene: TRBJ1-1
V gene: TRBV29-1
D gene: -
clone size: -

CDR3 DNA: TGTGCCAGCAGCTTTGCGAAGGGACAAACCTGGTACCAAGAGACCCAGTACTTC
CDR3 protein: CASSFAKGQTWYQETQYF
J gene: TRBJ2-5
V gene: TRBV5-6
D gene: -
clone size: -

CDR3 DNA: TGCAGTGCTAGAGAAGCGGGGAAACCTTACGAGCAGTACTTC
CDR3 protein: CSAREAGKPYEQYF
J gene: TRBJ2-7
V gene: TRBV20-1
D gene: TRBD2
clone size: many

CDR3 DNA: TGCAGCGTTGAAGATTACGGGGTACCCTCGGGTCATGGCTACACCTTC
CDR3 protein: CSVEDYGVPSGHGYTF
J gene: TRBJ1-2
V gene: TRBV29-1
D gene: -
clone size: many

CDR3 DNA: TGTGCCAGCAGCGTAGTGGGAGGTGAGCAGTTCTTC
CDR3 protein: CASSVVGGEQFF
J gene: TRBJ2-1
V gene: TRBV9
D gene: -
clone size: few

CDR3 DNA: TGTGCCAGCAGTTTGTCGGCCGTCTCCTATAATTCACCCCTCCACTTT
CDR3 protein: CASSLSAVSYNSPLHF
J gene: TRBJ1-6
V gene: TRBV27
D gene: -
clone size: many

CDR3 DNA: TGCAGTGCTAATCAGGCTTCCTACGAGCAGTACTTC
CDR3 protein: CSANQASYEQYF
J gene: TRBJ2-7
V gene: TRBV20-1
D gene: -
clone size: many